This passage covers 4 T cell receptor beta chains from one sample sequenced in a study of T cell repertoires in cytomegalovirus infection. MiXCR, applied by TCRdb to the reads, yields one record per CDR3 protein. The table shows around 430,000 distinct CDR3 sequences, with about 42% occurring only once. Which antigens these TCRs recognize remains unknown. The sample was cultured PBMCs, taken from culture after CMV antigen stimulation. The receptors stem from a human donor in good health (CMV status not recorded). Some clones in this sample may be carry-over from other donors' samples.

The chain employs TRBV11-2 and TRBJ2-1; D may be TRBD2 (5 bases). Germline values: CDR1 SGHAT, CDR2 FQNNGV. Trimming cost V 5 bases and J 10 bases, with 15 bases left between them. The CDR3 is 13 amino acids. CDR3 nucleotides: TGTGCCAGCAGCCGTCAAGTCCGGGGAGAGCAGTTCTTC. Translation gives CASSRQVRGEQFF.

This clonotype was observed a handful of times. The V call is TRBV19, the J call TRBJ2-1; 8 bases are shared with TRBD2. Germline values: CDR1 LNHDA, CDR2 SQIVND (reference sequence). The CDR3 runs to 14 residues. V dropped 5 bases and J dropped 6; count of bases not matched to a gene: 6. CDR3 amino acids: CASSFRGGFNEQFF. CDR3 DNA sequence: TGTGCCAGTAGTTTCCGGGGGGGCTTCAATGAGCAGTTCTTC.

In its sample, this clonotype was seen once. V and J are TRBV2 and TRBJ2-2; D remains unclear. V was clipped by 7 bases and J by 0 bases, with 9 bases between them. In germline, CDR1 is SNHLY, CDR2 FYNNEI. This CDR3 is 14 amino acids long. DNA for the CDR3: TGTGCCAGCACCACTACAACGAACACCGGGGAGCTGTTTTTT. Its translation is CASTTTTNTGELFF.

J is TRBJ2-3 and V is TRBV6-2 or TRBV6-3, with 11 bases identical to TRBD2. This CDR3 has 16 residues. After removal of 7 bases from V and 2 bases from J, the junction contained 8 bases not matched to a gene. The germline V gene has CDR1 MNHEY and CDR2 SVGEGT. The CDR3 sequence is CASTGTSGFSTDTQYF. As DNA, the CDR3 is TGTGCCAGCACCGGGACTAGCGGATTCTCCACAGATACGCAGTATTTT.